The 29 T cell receptor beta chains presented below share a single source sample, sequenced in a study of OX40 agonist ivuxolimab in advanced cancers. Some clones are missing from TCRdb's copy, which holds only in-frame ones; the method was immunoSEQ multiplex PCR. The sample yields some 77,000 clones, just under 95% seen once. The specimen was CD4+ or CD8+ T cells sorted from blood, collected in a trial of the OX40 agonist ivuxolimab. These receptors all come from an adult with an advanced solid tumor such as melanoma, head and neck, liver or kidney cancer.

The sample holds one count of this clone. This chain links TRBV10-3 with TRBJ2-1; the D is unclear. Germline loops: CDR1 ENHRY, CDR2 SYGVKD. This CDR3 contains 16 residues. The V end was cut by 4 bases, the J end by 1 base, with 14 bases between. CDR3 DNA: TGTGCCATCAGTGGCCAGGATGTGGGATCCTACAATGAGCAGTTCTTC. Encoded protein: CAISGQDVGSYNEQFF.

V usage is TRBV18 and J usage is TRBJ1-1; D is uncertain. Germline values: CDR1 KGHSH, CDR2 LQKENI. The CDR3 runs 14 residues. With 3 bases removed from V and 0 bases from J, the gap between germline ends came to 8 bases. The DNA of the CDR3 is TGTGCCAGCTCACCCTCAAGCCTGAACACTGAAGCTTTCTTT. Protein sequence: CASSPSSLNTEAFF.

The chain employs TRBV27 and TRBJ2-6; TRBD1 aligns across 9 bases. CDR3 length equals 19 residues. Trimming took 4 bases from V and 2 from J; bases not matched to a gene: 12. The germline V gene encodes CDR1 MNHEY and CDR2 SMNVEV (reference sequence). The CDR3 DNA follows: TGTGCCAGCAGTTCCCCCACAGGGGGCGTTTTAACTGGGGCCAACGTCCTGACTTTC. It yields the protein CASSSPTGGVLTGANVLTF.

This clone showed up just once. The rearrangement joins TRBV4-1 to TRBJ2-2, with D possibly being TRBD2 (6 bases). Trimming took off 0 bases at V and 7 bases at J, with 18 bases between the two ends. Looked up from germline, CDR1 is MGHRA and CDR2 is YSYEKL. The CDR3 spans 17 residues. The CDR3, as DNA: TGCGCCAGCAGCCAAGATTTAGGGACTCAATTTGTCGGGGAGCTGTTTTTT. Its protein product is CASSQDLGTQFVGELFF.

This chain links TRBV7-2 with TRBJ2-7; 12 positions agree with TRBD2. Germline trimming cut 0 bases from V and 5 bases from J; bases unmatched to any gene: 8. This CDR3 contains 17 residues. Germline CDR1 SGHTA, CDR2 FQGNSA. The CDR3 spells CASSLASSGGGRHEQYF. The CDR3 nucleotides are TGTGCCAGCAGCTTAGCCTCTAGCGGGGGGGGGAGACACGAGCAGTACTTC.

The chain uses TRBV5-1 and TRBJ2-2; perhaps TRBD1 as D (5 bases). The germline V and J ends were trimmed by 4 bases and 0 bases, with 10 bases remaining between them. The CDR3 contains 15 residues. Germline V gene lookup returns CDR1 SGHRS and CDR2 YFSETQ. CDR3 nucleotides: TGCGCCAGCAGCGCCGACAGCCCGAACACCGGGGAGCTGTTTTTT. This gives the protein CASSADSPNTGELFF.

V usage is TRBV7-2 and J usage is TRBJ1-1; tentatively, D is TRBD1 (6 bases). Germline V CDR1 and CDR2: SGHTA, FQGNSA. The germline V and J ends were trimmed by 5 bases and 1 base, with 8 bases remaining between them. The CDR3 sequence is 13 residues long. This CDR3 is CASSGQPNTEAFF. For the CDR3, the DNA is TGTGCCAGCAGCGGACAGCCGAACACTGAAGCTTTCTTT.

The V gene is TRBV10-2, the J gene TRBJ2-3; either TRBD1 or TRBD2 may fit D (5 bases each). Germline V gene lookup returns CDR1 WSHSY and CDR2 SAAADI. V shed 7 bases and J shed 4 bases, with 12 bases lying between them. CDR3 length equals 13 residues. The CDR3 sequence is CASMRVGADTQYF. CDR3 sequence (DNA): TGCGCCAGCATGAGGGTAGGGGCAGATACGCAGTATTTT.

The chain employs TRBV6-1 and TRBJ2-4; perhaps TRBD1 as D (7 bases). Germline V lookup: CDR1 MNHNS, CDR2 SASEGT. This CDR3 is built from 14 residues. V dropped 2 bases and J dropped 7 bases, with 12 bases sitting between them. For the CDR3, the DNA is TGTGCCAGCAGTGAACAGGGGGGCCGTAACATTCAGTACTTC. Protein product: CASSEQGGRNIQYF.

J is TRBJ2-1 and V is TRBV9; D gene unclear. The germline CDR1 and CDR2 sequences are SGDLS and YYNGEE. V was trimmed by 4 bases and J by 0 bases, leaving 14 bases between them. The CDR3 spans 16 residues. CDR3 amino acids: CASSPLVASSYNEQFF. Here the CDR3 DNA reads TGTGCCAGCAGCCCCCTGGTGGCGAGCTCCTACAATGAGCAGTTCTTC.

This clone was counted a few times. The V gene is TRBV5-1, the J gene TRBJ1-2; D is possibly TRBD1 (6 bases). V was trimmed by 4 bases and J by 4 bases, leaving 17 bases between them. This CDR3 has 15 amino acids. Germline lookup yields CDR1 SGHRS and CDR2 YFSETQ. CDR3 residues: CASSSPEGGTYGYTF. CDR3 sequence (DNA): TGCGCCAGCAGCAGTCCGGAGGGGGGCACCTATGGCTACACCTTC.

The chain couples TRBV27 to TRBJ1-1; D unresolved. V gave up 4 bases and J gave up 4 bases, with 16 bases separating them. The CDR3 contains 15 residues. Germline CDR1 reads MNHEY; CDR2 reads SMNVEV (reference sequence). The CDR3 is CASSWQGKGGTEAFF. In DNA, the CDR3 is TGTGCCAGCAGTTGGCAAGGGAAAGGTGGCACTGAAGCTTTCTTT.

The sample holds one count of this clone. V is TRBV28 and J is TRBJ2-3; 13 nucleotides line up with TRBD2. The CDR3 is made up of 21 amino acids. From germline, CDR1 is MDHEN and CDR2 SYDVKM. Unmatched junction bases numbered 17, after V lost 4 bases and J lost 1 base. The CDR3 is CASSSIGLAGVKTTGTDTQYF. CDR3 DNA sequence: TGTGCCAGCAGTTCGATAGGACTAGCGGGAGTAAAGACTACAGGCACAGATACGCAGTATTTT.

The J gene is TRBJ2-5, the V gene TRBV5-6, with TRBD1 as a possible D gene (6 bases). CDR1 and CDR2 from the germline V gene are SGHDT and YYEEEE. The CDR3 runs 14 residues. V lost 4 bases, J lost 1 base, and 11 bases lay in between. The CDR3 region has the DNA TGTGCCAGCAGCCCACTACAGGGCCAAGAGACCCAGTACTTC. Protein sequence: CASSPLQGQETQYF.

V is TRBV25-1 and J is TRBJ2-7, with 8 bases matching TRBD2. Germline trimming cut 1 base from V and 3 bases from J; bases unmatched to any gene: 8. This CDR3 contains 16 residues. Looked up from germline, CDR1 is MGHDK and CDR2 is SYGVNS. CDR3 in DNA: TGTGCCAGCAGTGAATCCCCCGGCGGGAGGTTCTACGAGCAGTACTTC. It encodes CASSESPGGRFYEQYF.

The chain employs TRBV6-1 and TRBJ1-1; D ambiguous. Germline V lookup: CDR1 MNHNS, CDR2 SASEGT. CDR3 size: 11 residues. Between the trimmed V and J ends, which lost 7 bases and 6 bases, there was a span of 9 bases. CDR3 region: CASIGPPEAFF. Written as DNA, the CDR3 is TGTGCCAGCATCGGTCCCCCTGAAGCTTTCTTT.

This chain uses TRBV5-4 with TRBJ1-2; D perhaps matches TRBD1 (5 bases). Trimming removed 3 bases at V and 7 bases at J, with 13 bases between. CDR1 and CDR2 from the germline V gene are SGHNT and YYREEE (reference sequence). The CDR3 has 13 residues. CDR3 coding DNA: TGTGCCAGCAGCTCTCAGGGTACGGGTGGCTACACCTTC. Translating gives CASSSQGTGGYTF.

The J gene is TRBJ2-3, the V gene TRBV5-1; no clear D gene. CDR1 is SGHRS and CDR2 is YFSETQ in the germline V gene. V was clipped by 5 bases and J by 3 bases, with 10 bases between them. This CDR3 spans 13 amino acids. CDR3 loop: CASSPSRTDTQYF. The CDR3 coding sequence is TGCGCCAGCAGTCCCTCTAGAACAGATACGCAGTATTTT.

This chain connects TRBV6-1 to TRBJ2-7, with 9 bases fitting TRBD2. V lost 8 bases to trimming and J lost 6 bases; unmatched junction nucleotides: 14. Germline V lookup: CDR1 MNHNS, CDR2 SASEGT. The CDR3 contains 15 residues. This chain's CDR3 is CASCASGEWLGEQYF. CDR3 DNA sequence: TGTGCCAGCTGTGCTAGCGGGGAATGGCTTGGCGAGCAGTACTTC.

The rearrangement uses TRBV29-1 and TRBJ1-1, with no clear D. Per the germline V gene, CDR1 is SQVTM and CDR2 is ANQGSEA. Trimming cost V 6 bases and J 7 bases, with 15 bases left between them. The CDR3 is 12 amino acids. The CDR3 here is CSVHPPSGEAFF. The DNA for the CDR3 is TGCAGCGTCCATCCCCCGTCCGGTGAAGCTTTCTTT. Together with reference TRBV29-1 and TRBJ1-1, the CDR3 gives the full variable domain: SAVISQKPSRDICQRGTSLTIQCQVDSQVTMMFWYRQQPGQSLTLIATANQGSEATYESGFVIDKFPISRPNLTFSTLTVSNMSPEDSSIYLCSVHPPSGEAFFGQGTRLTVV.

The genes are TRBV5-1 and TRBJ2-3; tentatively, D is TRBD2 (5 bases). The CDR3 is made up of 18 amino acids. V lost 2 bases, J lost 4 bases, and 23 bases lay in between. Germline V CDR1 and CDR2: SGHRS, YFSETQ. CDR3 in amino acids: CASSLGNRMIGEADTQYF. CDR3 in DNA: TGCGCCAGCAGCTTAGGTAATCGGATGATCGGGGAAGCAGATACGCAGTATTTT.

The rearrangement uses TRBV7-2 and TRBJ2-5, with 7 positions matching TRBD2. In germline, CDR1 is SGHTA, CDR2 FQGNSA. This CDR3 is built from 14 residues. The junction had 9 bases not matched to a gene; V was cut back by 4 bases and J by 7 bases. This chain's CDR3 is CASSSLSGAGTQYF. Here the CDR3 DNA reads TGTGCCAGCAGCTCCTTGAGCGGGGCGGGGACCCAGTACTTC. The full variable domain, with the rest looked up from reference TRBV7-2 and TRBJ2-5, is GAGVSQSPSNKVTEKGKDVELRCDPISGHTALYWYRQSLGQGLEFLIYFQGNSAPDKSGLPSDRFSAERTGGSVSTLTIQRTQQEDSAVYLCASSSLSGAGTQYFGPGTRLLVL.

This clone was seen only a few times. V usage is TRBV4-3 and J usage is TRBJ2-7; 9 bases fit TRBD2. The V segment lost 4 bases and the J segment 2 bases; nucleotides outside the gene matches: 6. Looked up from germline, CDR1 is LGHNA and CDR2 is YSLEER. The CDR3 consists of 15 residues. The CDR3, as DNA: TGCGCCAGCAGCCCGACTAGCGGAATAGCCTACGAGCAGTACTTC. It encodes CASSPTSGIAYEQYF.

The chain has TRBV9 and TRBJ2-1; a possible D gene is TRBD1 (5 bases). The germline CDR1 and CDR2 sequences are SGDLS and YYNGEE. Trimming left V 0 bases short and J 6 bases short, with 13 bases between. CDR3 length: 15 amino acids. The CDR3 coding sequence is TGTGCCAGCAGCGTAGCTGTGGGGCCAGGCAATGAGCAGTTCTTC. This encodes CASSVAVGPGNEQFF.

The chain couples TRBV7-9 to TRBJ1-2; possible D gene TRBD1, 5 bases. The CDR3 is made up of 13 amino acids. Germline lookup yields CDR1 SEHNR and CDR2 FQNEAQ (reference sequence). The germline V and J ends were trimmed by 5 bases and 3 bases, with 10 bases remaining between them. CDR3 nucleotides: TGTGCCAGCAGCCATCAGGGCGACTATGGCTACACCTTC. This codes for CASSHQGDYGYTF. The full variable domain, its missing parts supplied by reference TRBV7-9 and TRBJ1-2, is DTGVSQNPRHKITKRGQNVTFRCDPISEHNRLYWYRQTLGQGPEFLTYFQNEAQLEKSRLLSDRFSAERPKGSFSTLEIQRTEQGDSAMYLCASSHQGDYGYTFGSGTRLTVV.

The CDR3 DNA follows: TGTGCCACCCACGGCCGGGACTTAGCGGACACCGGGGAGCTGTTTTTT. Translation: CATHGRDLADTGELFF. This chain uses TRBV28 with TRBJ2-2, with D possibly being TRBD2 (6 bases). Trimming shortened V by 10 bases and J by 3 bases, and 21 bases separated the two germline ends. The CDR3 consists of 16 residues. Germline V gives CDR1 MDHEN, CDR2 SYDVKM.

The genes are TRBV2 and TRBJ1-1, with D possibly TRBD1 on 5 matching bases. Deletions cut 5 bases from V and 4 bases from J, with 11 bases between. The CDR3 consists of 13 residues. The germline V gene encodes CDR1 SNHLY and CDR2 FYNNEI. The CDR3 protein is CASSQGTTTEAFF. The DNA for the CDR3 is TGTGCCAGCAGTCAAGGGACTACCACTGAAGCTTTCTTT.

This chain connects TRBV19 to TRBJ1-3; D is unclear. The CDR3 has 15 amino acids. Germline loops: CDR1 LNHDA, CDR2 SQIVND (reference sequence). V was trimmed by 4 bases and J by 0 bases, leaving 10 bases between them. The CDR3 protein is CASSSTWGSGNTIYF. The CDR3 bases are TGTGCCAGTAGTAGCACTTGGGGCTCTGGAAACACCATATATTTT.

The chain couples TRBV6-1 to TRBJ1-3; the D is unclear. There are 12 residues in the CDR3. Trimming removed 5 bases from V and 4 bases from J, with 6 bases in between. Germline V lookup: CDR1 MNHNS, CDR2 SASEGT. In DNA, the CDR3 is TGTGCCAGCAGTTCACAGGGAAACACCATATATTTT. Amino acid sequence: CASSSQGNTIYF.